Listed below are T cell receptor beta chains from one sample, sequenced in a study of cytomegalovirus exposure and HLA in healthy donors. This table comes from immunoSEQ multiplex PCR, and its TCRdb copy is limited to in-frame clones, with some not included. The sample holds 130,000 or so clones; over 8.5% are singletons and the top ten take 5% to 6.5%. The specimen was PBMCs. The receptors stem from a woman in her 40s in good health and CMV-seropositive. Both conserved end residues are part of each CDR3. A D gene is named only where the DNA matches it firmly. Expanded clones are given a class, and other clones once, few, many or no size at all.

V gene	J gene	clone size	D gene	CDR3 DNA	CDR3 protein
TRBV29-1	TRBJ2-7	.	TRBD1	TGCAGCGTTGCGGGACAGTATTCGAGCTCCTACGAGCAGTACTTC	CSVAGQYSSSYEQYF
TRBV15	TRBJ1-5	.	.	TGTGCCACCAGCAGGGATGCGACTAATCAGCCCCAGCATTTT	CATSRDATNQPQHF
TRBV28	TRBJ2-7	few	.	TGTGCCAGCTTTACTCCGACGTCCGGGGGAGAGCAGTACTTC	CASFTPTSGGEQYF
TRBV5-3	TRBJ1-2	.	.	TGTGCCAGAAGCTTGGGGCAGGGCTATGGCTACACCTTC	CARSLGQGYGYTF
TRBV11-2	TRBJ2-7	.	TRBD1	TGTGCCAGCAGCCTGACAGGGGAGAACGAGCAGTACTTC	CASSLTGENEQYF
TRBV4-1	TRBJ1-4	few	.	TGCGCCAGCAGGCCGCTGGGGGGAACTAATGAAAAACTGTTTTTT	CASRPLGGTNEKLFF
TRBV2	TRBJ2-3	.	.	TGTGCCAGCAGTGAAGTGGAGGTAGCAGATACGCAGTATTTT	CASSEVEVADTQYF
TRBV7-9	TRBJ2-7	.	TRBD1	TGTGCCAGCAGCTTGGGGACAGGGCTCTACGAGCAGTACTTC	CASSLGTGLYEQYF
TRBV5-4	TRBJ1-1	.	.	TGTGCCCCCAGCGCGGGGGGGTCGAGGACTGAAGCTTTCTTT	CAPSAGGSRTEAFF
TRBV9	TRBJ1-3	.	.	TGTGCCAGCAGCGTGCAAGGACAGTTCTCTGGAAACACCATATATTTT	CASSVQGQFSGNTIYF
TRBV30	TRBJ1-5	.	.	TGTGCCTGGAGTGGGGACAAACAGTACAATCAGCCCCAGCATTTT	CAWSGDKQYNQPQHF
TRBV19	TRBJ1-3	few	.	TGTGCCAGTAGTGGCGGATCTGTCTCTGGAAACACCATATATTTT	CASSGGSVSGNTIYF
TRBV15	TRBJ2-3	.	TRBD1	TGTGCCACCGGGACAGGCGCCACAGATACGCAGTATTTT	CATGTGATDTQYF
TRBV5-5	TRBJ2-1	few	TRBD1	TGTGCCAGCAGCTTGTTGAACAGGGGATCCAATGAGCAGTTCTTC	CASSLLNRGSNEQFF
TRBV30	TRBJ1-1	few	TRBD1	TGTGCCTGGAGTTTGACAGGGGGGAGAGAAGCTTTCTTT	CAWSLTGGREAFF
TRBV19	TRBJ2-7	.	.	TGTGCCAGTAGTATAGGCAGCACTAGCTCCTACGAGCAGTACTTC	CASSIGSTSSYEQYF
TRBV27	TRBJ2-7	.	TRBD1	TGTGCCAGCAGTTGGGGACAGGGGGGCGAGCAGTACTTC	CASSWGQGGEQYF
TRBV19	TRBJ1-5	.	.	TGTGCCAGTAGTTCACAGGGTGGGCAGCCCCAGCATTTT	CASSSQGGQPQHF